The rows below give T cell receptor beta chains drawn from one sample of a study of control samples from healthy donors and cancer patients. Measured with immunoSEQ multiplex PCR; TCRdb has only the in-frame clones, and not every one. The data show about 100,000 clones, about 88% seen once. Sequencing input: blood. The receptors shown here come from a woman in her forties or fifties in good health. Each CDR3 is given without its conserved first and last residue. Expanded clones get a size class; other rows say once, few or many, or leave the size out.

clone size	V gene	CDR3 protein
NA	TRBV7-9	ASSSFRSPQETQY
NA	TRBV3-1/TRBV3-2	ASSQDLAGNYGYT
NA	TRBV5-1	ASSLVPGVGTGELF
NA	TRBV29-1	SVGQGVEYEQY
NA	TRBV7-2	ASSLQQGLNTEAF
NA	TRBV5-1	ASSSTGRSEKLF
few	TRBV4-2	ASSQGGQPQH
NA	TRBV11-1	ASSPQAGPTDTQY
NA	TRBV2	ASSEGVFDNEQF
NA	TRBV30	AWSALAGVDTQY